This TCR beta chain comes out of a study of control samples from healthy donors and cancer patients (dated by TCRdb to 2019 to 2021). Note on this clone: The antigen it binds to is not known. Per-base qualities were not stored, and no clone one base away is much larger.

Library generation was performed with the immunoSEQ multiplex PCR assay. The table was pulled from immuneACCESS by TCRdb, which kept in-frame rearrangements only. Such tables lose some clones; where checked, under half of the loss comes from unresolved V genes, and the rest has no known cause. The sample profile shows around 120,000 clones; more than 85% of them were found once. 2.6% of the sample comes from the top ten. According to the germline V gene, CDR1 reads SNHLY and CDR2 reads FYNNEI. The CDR3 holds 18 amino acids from the cysteine to the phenylalanine. The entry retains the CDR3 DNA only, 54 bases that are in frame from base 1. V lost 4 bases and J lost 2 bases, and the count of bases not matched to a germline gene is 8.

The sequence derives from a man aged 30 to 39 in good health. The receptor chain draws on TRBV2 and TRBJ2-1, and TRBD2 aligns with 13 junction nucleotides. Sequencing was carried out using blood. The CDR3 here reads CASSGGPGLAGPYNEQFF. The sequenced DNA: TGTGCCAGCAGTGGGGGTCCGGGACTAGCGGGACCCTACAATGAGCAGTTCTTC.